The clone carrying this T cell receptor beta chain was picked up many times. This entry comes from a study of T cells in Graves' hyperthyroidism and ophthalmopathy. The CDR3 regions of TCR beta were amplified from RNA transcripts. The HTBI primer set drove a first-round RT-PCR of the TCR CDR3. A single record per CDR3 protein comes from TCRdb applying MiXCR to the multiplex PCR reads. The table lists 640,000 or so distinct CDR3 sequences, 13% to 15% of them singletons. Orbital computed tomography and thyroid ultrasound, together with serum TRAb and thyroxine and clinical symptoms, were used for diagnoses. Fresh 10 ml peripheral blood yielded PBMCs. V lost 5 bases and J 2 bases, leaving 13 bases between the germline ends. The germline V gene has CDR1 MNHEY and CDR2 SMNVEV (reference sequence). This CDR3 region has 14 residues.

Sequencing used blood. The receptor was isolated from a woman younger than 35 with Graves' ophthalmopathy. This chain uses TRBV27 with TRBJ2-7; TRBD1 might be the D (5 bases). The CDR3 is CASSPRNRPYEQYF. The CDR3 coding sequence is TGTGCCAGCAGTCCCCGGAACAGGCCCTACGAGCAGTACTTC.